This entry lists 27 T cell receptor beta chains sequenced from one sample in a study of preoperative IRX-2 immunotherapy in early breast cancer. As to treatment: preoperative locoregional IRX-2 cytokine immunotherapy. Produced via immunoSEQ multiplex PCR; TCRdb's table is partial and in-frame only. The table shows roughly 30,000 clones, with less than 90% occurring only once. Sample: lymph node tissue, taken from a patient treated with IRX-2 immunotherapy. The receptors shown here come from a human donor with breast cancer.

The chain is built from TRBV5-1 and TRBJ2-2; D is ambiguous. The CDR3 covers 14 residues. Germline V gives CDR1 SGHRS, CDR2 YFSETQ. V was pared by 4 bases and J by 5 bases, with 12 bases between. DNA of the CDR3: TGCGCCAGCAGCGCATATGTGGGGACCGGGGAGCTGTTTTTT. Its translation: CASSAYVGTGELFF.

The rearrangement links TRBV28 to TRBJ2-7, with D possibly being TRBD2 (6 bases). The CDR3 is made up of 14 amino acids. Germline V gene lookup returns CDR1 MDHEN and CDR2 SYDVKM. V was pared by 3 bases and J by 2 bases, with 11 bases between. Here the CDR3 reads CASSFPGSPYEQYF. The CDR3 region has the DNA TGTGCCAGCAGTTTCCCCGGGAGCCCCTACGAGCAGTACTTC.

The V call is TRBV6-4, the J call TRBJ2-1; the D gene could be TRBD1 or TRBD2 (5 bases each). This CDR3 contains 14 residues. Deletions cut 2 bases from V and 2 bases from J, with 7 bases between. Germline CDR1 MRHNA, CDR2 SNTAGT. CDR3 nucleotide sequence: TGTGCCAGCAGTGACAGGGGAGCCTACAATGAGCAGTTCTTC. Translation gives CASSDRGAYNEQFF.

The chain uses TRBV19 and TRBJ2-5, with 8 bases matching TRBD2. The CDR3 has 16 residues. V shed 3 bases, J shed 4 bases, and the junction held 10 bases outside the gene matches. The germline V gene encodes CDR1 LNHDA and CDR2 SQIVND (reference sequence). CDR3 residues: CASSIGLAGFRETQYF. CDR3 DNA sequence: TGTGCCAGTAGTATTGGTTTAGCGGGATTTCGAGAGACCCAGTACTTC. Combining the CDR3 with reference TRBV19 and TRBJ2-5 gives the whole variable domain DGGITQSPKYLFRKEGQNVTLSCEQNLNHDAMYWYRQDPGQGLRLIYYSQIVNDFQKGDIAEGYSVSREKKESFPLTVTSAQKNPTAFYLCASSIGLAGFRETQYFGPGTRLLVL.

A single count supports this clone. DNA for the CDR3: TGTGCCTGGAGTTCTGGACTGGAATCCTACGAGCAGTACTTC. It encodes CAWSSGLESYEQYF. The genes are TRBV30 and TRBJ2-7, with D tentatively TRBD2 (5 bases). Germline loops: CDR1 GTSNPN, CDR2 SVGIG (reference sequence). Deletions cut 2 bases from V and 1 base from J, with 12 bases between. This CDR3 is built from 14 residues.

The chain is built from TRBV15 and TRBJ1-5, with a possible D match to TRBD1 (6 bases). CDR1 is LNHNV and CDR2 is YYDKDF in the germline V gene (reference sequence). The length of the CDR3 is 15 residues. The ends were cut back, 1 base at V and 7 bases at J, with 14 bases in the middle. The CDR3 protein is CATSRGEQGGQPQHF. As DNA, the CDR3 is TGTGCCACCAGCAGAGGGGAACAGGGTGGACAGCCCCAGCATTTT.

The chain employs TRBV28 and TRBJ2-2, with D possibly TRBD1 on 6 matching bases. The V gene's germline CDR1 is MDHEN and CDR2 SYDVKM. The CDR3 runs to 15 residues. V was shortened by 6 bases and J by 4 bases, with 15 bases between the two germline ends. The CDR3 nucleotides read TGTGCCAGCAGCTCTCAGGGGTGGAGCACCGGGGAGCTGTTTTTT. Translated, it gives CASSSQGWSTGELFF.

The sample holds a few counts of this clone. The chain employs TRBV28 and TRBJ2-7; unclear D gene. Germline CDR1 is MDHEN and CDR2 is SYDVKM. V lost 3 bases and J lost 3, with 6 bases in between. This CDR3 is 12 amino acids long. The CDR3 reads CASSFQNYEQYF. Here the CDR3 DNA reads TGTGCCAGCAGTTTCCARAACTACGAGCAGTACTTC.

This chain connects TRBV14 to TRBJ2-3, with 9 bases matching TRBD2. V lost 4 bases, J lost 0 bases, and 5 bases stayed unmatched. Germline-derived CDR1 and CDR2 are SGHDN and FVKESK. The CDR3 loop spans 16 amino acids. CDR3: CASSPTAGGSTDTQYF. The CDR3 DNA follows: TGTGCCAGCAGCCCCACAGCGGGGGGAAGCACAGATACGCAGTATTTT.

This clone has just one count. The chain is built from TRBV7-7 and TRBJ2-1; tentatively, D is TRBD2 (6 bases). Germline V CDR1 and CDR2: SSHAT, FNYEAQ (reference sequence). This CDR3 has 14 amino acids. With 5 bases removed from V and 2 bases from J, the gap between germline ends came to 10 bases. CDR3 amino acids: CASSPRGTYNEQFF. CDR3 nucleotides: TGTGCCAGCAGCCCCCGCGGGACCTACAATGAGCAGTTCTTC.

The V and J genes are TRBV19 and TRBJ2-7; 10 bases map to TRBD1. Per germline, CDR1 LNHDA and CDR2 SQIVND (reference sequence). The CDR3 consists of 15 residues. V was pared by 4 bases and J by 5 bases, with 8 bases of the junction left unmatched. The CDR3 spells CASSKTGGASNEQYF. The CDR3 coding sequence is TGTGCCAGTAGTAAGACAGGGGGCGCATCAAACGAGCAGTACTTC.

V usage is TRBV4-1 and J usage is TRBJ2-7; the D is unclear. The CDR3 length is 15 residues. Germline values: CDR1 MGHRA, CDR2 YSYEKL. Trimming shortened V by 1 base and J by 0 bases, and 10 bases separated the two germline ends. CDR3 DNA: TGCGCCAGCAGCCAAGGGGCTGATAGCTCCTACGAGCAGTACTTC. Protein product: CASSQGADSSYEQYF.

This chain's CDR3 is CASSPGVSYGYTF. The CDR3 DNA follows: TGTGCCAGCAGCCCCGGGGTTTCCTATGGCTACACCTTC. The chain employs TRBV27 and TRBJ1-2; D call uncertain. CDR3 length: 13 residues. The V end lost 6 bases, the J end lost 4 bases, and 12 bases lay between the germline ends. Germline-derived CDR1 and CDR2 are MNHEY and SMNVEV (reference sequence).

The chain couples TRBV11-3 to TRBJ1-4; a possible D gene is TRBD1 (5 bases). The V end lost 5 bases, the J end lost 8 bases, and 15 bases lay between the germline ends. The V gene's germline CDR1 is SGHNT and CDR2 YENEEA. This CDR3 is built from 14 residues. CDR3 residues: CASSRRGFSEKLFF. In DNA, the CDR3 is TGTGCCAGCAGCCGGCGGGGGTTTTCCGAAAAACTGTTTTTT.

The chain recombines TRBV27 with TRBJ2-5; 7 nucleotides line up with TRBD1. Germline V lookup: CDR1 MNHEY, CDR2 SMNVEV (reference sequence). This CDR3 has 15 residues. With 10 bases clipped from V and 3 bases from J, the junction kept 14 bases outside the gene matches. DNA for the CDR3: TGTGCCACCCACCACCCGACAGGGCAGGAAGAGACCCAGTACTTC. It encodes CATHHPTGQEETQYF.

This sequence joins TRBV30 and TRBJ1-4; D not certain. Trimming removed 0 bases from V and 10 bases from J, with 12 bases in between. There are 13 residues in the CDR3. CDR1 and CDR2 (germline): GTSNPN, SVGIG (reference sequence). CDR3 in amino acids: CAWSVTQRGKLFF. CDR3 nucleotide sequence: TGTGCCTGGAGTGTAACCCAACGCGGAAAACTGTTTTTT.

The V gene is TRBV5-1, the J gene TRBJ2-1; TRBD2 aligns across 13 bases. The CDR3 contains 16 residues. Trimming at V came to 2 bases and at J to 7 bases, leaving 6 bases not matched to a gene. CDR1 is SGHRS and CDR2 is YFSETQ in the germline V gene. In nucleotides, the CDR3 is TGCGCCAGCAGCTTCTGGACTAGCGGGGGCTCGAATGAGCAGTTCTTC. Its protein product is CASSFWTSGGSNEQFF.

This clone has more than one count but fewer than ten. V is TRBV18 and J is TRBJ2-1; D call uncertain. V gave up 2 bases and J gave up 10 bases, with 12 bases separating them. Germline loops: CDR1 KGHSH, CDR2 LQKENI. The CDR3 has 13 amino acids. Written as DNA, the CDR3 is TGTGCCAGCTCACCAGACTCGTTCTGGGAGCAGTTCTTC. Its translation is CASSPDSFWEQFF.

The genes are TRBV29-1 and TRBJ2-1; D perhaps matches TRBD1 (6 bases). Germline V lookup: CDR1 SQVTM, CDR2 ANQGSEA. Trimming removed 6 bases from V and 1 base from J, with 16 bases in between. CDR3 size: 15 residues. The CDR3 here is CSVTAGDDSYNEQFF. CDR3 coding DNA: TGCAGCGTGACCGCAGGGGACGATTCCTACAATGAGCAGTTCTTC.

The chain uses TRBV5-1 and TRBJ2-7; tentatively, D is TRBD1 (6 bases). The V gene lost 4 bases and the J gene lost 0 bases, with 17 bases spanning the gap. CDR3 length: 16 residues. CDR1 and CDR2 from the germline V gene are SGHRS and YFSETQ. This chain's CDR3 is CASSLSFGTHSYEQYF. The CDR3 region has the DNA TGCGCCAGCAGCCTGTCATTCGGGACACACTCCTACGAGCAGTACTTC.

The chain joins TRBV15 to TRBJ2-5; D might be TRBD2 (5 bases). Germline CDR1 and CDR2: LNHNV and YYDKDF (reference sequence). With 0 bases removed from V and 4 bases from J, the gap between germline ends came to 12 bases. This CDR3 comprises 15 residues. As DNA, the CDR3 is TGTGCCACCAGCAGAGATATTAGCGCCTCAGAGACCCAGTACTTC. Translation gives CATSRDISASETQYF.

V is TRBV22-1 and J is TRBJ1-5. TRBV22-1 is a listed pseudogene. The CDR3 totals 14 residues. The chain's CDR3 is CASTAGGSNQPQHF. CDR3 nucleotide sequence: TGTGCCAGCACGGCAGGCGGGAGCAATCAGCCCCAGCATTTT.

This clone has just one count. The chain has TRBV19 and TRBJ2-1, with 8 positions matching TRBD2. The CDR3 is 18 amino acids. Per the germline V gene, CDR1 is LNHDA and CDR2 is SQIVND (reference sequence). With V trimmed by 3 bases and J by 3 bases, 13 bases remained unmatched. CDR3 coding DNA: TGTGCCAGTAGTATTTTCGCGGGGGGCCATACAGGCTACAATGAGCAGTTCTTC. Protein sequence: CASSIFAGGHTGYNEQFF.

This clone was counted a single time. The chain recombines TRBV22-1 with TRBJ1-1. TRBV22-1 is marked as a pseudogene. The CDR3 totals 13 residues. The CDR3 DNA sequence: TGTGCCAGCAGTTTACTCGGGGCCACTGAAGCTTTCTTT. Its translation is CASSLLGATEAFF.

The DNA of the CDR3 is TGTGCCAGCAGTTTAAATTCGATTAACTATGGCTACACCTTC. Translated: CASSLNSINYGYTF. The V call is TRBV27, the J call TRBJ1-2; D uncertain. The CDR3 is 14 amino acids. Germline assignment: CDR1 MNHEY and CDR2 SMNVEV (reference sequence). V dropped 2 bases and J dropped 1 base, with 8 bases sitting between them.

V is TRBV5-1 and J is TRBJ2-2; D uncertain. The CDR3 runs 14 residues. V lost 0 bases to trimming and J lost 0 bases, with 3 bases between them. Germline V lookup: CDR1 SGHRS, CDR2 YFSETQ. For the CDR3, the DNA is TGCGCCAGCAGCTTGGAGCCGAACACCGGGGAGCTGTTTTTT. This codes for CASSLEPNTGELFF.

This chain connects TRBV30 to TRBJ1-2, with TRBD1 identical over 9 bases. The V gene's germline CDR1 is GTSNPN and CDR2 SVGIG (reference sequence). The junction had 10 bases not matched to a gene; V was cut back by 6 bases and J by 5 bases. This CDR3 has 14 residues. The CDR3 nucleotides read TGTGCCTGCCGAAGGACAGGGGTCGAATATGGCTACACCTTC. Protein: CACRRTGVEYGYTF.